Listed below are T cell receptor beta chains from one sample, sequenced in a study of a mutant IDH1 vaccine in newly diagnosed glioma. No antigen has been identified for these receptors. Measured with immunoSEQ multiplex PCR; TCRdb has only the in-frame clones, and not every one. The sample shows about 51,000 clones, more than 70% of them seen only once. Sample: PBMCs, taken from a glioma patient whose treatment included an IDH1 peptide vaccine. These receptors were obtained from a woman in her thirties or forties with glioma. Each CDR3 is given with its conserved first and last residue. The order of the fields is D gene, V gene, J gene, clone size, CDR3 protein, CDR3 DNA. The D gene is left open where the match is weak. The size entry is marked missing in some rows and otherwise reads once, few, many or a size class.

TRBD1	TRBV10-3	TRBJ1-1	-	CAISREGAMNTEAFF	TGTGCCATCAGCAGGGAGGGGGCCATGAACACTGAAGCTTTCTTT
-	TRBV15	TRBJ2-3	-	CATSRPSRDRPDTQYF	TGTGCCACCAGCAGACCATCGCGGGACCGCCCGGATACGCAGTATTTT
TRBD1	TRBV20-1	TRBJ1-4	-	CSASRGEKLFF	TGCAGTGCTAGCAGGGGGGAAAAACTGTTTTTT
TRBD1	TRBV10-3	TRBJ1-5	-	CAISESRGGDGNQPQHF	TGTGCCATCAGTGAGTCCAGGGGGGGGGATGGCAATCAGCCCCAGCATTTT
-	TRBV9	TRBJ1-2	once	CASSVDDYGYTF	TGTGCCAGCAGCGTAGATGACTATGGCTACACCTTC
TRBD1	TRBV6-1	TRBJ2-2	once	CASSGQGRGTGELFF	TGTGCCAGCAGTGGACAGGGCCGGGGAACCGGGGAGCTGTTTTTT
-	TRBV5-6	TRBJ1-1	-	CASSLERTPNTEAFF	TGTGCCAGCAGCTTGGAGAGGACACCGAACACTGAAGCTTTCTTT
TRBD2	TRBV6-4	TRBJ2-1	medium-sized	CASSDGAGDYNEQFF	TGTGCCAGCAGTGACGGCGCGGGGGACTACAATGAGCAGTTCTTC
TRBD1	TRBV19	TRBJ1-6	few	CASQGARNSPLHF	TGTGCCAGCCAGGGGGCGCGAAATTCACCCCTCCACTTT
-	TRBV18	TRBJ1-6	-	CASSPTAVDSPLHF	TGTGCCAGCTCACCTACAGCAGTCGATTCACCCCTCCACTTT
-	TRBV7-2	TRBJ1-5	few	CASSLGLINQPQHF	TGTGCCAGCAGCCTGGGACTGATCAATCAGCCCCAGCATTTT
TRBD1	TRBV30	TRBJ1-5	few	CAFSAGGSQPQHF	TGTGCCTTTAGCGCAGGGGGCAGTCAGCCCCAGCATTTT
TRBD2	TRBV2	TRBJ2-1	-	CASSTPAGGLF	TGTGCCAGCAGCACTCCCGCGGGGGGCCTCTTC
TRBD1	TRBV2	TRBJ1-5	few	CASKTGVGNQPQHF	TGTGCCAGCAAGACAGGGGTGGGCAATCAGCCCCAGCATTTT
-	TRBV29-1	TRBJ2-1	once	CSALPPGYNEQFF	TGCAGCGCCCTACCCCCAGGCTACAATGAGCAGTTCTTC
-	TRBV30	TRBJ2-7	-	CAWSPFGGAVSYEQYF	TGTGCCTGGAGCCCTTTTGGGGGCGCAGTCTCCTACGAGCAGTACTTC
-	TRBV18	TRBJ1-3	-	CASSPQAGNTIYF	TGTGCCAGCTCACCGCAAGCTGGAAACACCATATATTTT
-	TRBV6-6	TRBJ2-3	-	CASSSGRASTDTQYF	TGTGCCAGCAGCTCCGGTAGAGCTAGCACAGATACGCAGTATTTT
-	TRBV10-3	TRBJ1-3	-	CAISDDIRGTGDTIYF	TGTGCCATCAGTGATGACATAAGGGGCACCGGGGACACCATATATTTT
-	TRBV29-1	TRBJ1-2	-	CSVRTGAASNYGYTF	TGCAGCGTTCGTACTGGGGCAGCCTCTAACTATGGCTACACCTTC
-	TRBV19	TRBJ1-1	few	CASSISGQLAFF	TGTGCCAGTAGTATCTCAGGGCAATTAGCTTTCTTT
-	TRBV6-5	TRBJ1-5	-	CASSYSGLDQLQHF	TGTGCCAGCAGTTACTCAGGGTTGGATCAGCTCCAGCATTTT
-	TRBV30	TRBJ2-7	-	CAAYQPGFYEQYF	TGTGCTGCTTACCAGCCGGGCTTCTACGAGCAGTACTTC
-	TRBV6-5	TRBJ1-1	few	CASSLSPNTEAFF	TGTGCCAGCAGTTTAAGTCCGAACACTGAAGCTTTCTTT
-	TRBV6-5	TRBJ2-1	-	CASRDSSSYNEQFF	TGTGCCAGCAGGGACAGCAGCTCCTACAATGAGCAGTTCTTC
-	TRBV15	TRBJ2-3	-	CATSRVADTQYF	TGTGCCACCAGCAGAGTTGCAGATACGCAGTATTTT
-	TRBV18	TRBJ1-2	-	CASSGSSYGYTF	TGTGCCAGCTCAGGGTCAAGCTATGGCTACACCTTC
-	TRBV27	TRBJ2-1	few	CASSPRRDSYNEQFF	TGTGCCAGCAGTCCTCGAAGAGACTCCTACAATGAGCAGTTCTTC
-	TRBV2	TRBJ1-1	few	CASSFYGVANTEAFF	TGTGCCAGCAGTTTCTACGGGGTAGCGAACACTGAAGCTTTCTTT
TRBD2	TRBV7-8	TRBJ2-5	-	CASSPGTSLGETQYF	TGTGCCAGCAGCCCGGGGACTAGCCTGGGGGAGACCCAGTACTTC
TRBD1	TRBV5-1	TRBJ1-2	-	CASSLGTGEYHYGYTF	TGCGCCAGCAGCTTGGGGACAGGGGAATATCACTATGGCTACACCTTC
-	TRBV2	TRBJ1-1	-	CASSDWGTTEAFF	TGTGCCAGCAGTGATTGGGGGACCACTGAAGCTTTCTTT
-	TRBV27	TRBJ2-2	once	CASSQSRTGELFF	TGTGCCAGCAGTCAATCGCGAACCGGGGAGCTGTTTTTT
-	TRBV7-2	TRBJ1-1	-	CASSPGGANTEAFF	TGTGCCAGCAGCCCCGGAGGGGCGAACACTGAAGCTTTCTTT
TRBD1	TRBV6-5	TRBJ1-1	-	CASAPQGGITEAFF	TGTGCCAGCGCACCTCAGGGGGGGATCACTGAAGCTTTCTTT
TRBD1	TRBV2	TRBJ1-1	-	CASSRQGNTEAFF	TGTGCCAGCAGTCGACAGGGGAACACTGAAGCTTTCTTT
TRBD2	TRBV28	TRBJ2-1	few	CASSLGGNEQFF	TGTGCCAGCAGTTTGGGGGGGAATGAGCAGTTCTTC